These 27 T cell receptor beta chains came from one sample sequenced in a study of T cell repertoires in cytomegalovirus infection. A single record per CDR3 protein comes from TCRdb applying MiXCR to the reads. The sample lists just over 300,000 distinct CDR3 sequences, about 17% occurring once. Sequencing was done on a sample of PBMCs. Every receptor here comes from a human donor in good health (CMV status not recorded). Some clones in this sample may be carry-over from other donors' samples.

This clonotype was seen only a few times. V gene TRBV6-1 combines with J gene TRBJ1-5; 10 bases fit TRBD1. Germline CDR1 MNHNS, CDR2 SASEGT. J lost 6 bases, V lost 6 bases, and 8 bases had no gene match. The CDR3 has 15 residues. The CDR3 sequence: CASRLDRGRRQPQHF. CDR3 DNA sequence: TGTGCCAGCAGGTTAGACAGGGGGCGCCGTCAGCCCCAGCATTTT.

V usage is TRBV6-5 and J usage is TRBJ2-5, with 9 bases lining up with TRBD2. Trimming cost V 6 bases and J 9 bases; bases outside gene matches: 20. This CDR3 spans 17 amino acids. Germline assignment: CDR1 MNHEY and CDR2 SVGAGI. CDR3 loop: CASRRAGGTYSQGAQYF. CDR3 nucleotide sequence: TGTGCCAGCAGGAGAGCGGGGGGCACCTATAGCCAAGGCGCCCAGTACTTC.

The chain recombines TRBV6-5 with TRBJ1-1; D might be TRBD1 (6 bases). This CDR3 contains 14 residues. The V end was cut by 2 bases, the J end by 4 bases, with 11 bases between. Germline CDR1 MNHEY, CDR2 SVGAGI. CDR3 sequence: CASSYRGLFTEAFF. CDR3 DNA: TGTGCCAGCAGTTACAGGGGGTTGTTCACTGAAGCTTTCTTT.

In this sample, this clonotype turned up many times. V is TRBV7-2 and J is TRBJ1-5; D is unclear. Germline V CDR1 and CDR2: SGHTA, FQGNSA. The CDR3 is 15 amino acids. V was cut by 5 bases and J by 2 bases, with 13 bases left in between. The CDR3 nucleotides are TGTGCCAGCAGCCGGTCCGTAACTGGCAATCAGCCCCAGCATTTT. Protein product: CASSRSVTGNQPQHF. Full variable domain (remainder filled in from reference TRBV7-2 and TRBJ1-5): GAGVSQSPSNKVTEKGKDVELRCDPISGHTALYWYRQSLGQGLEFLIYFQGNSAPDKSGLPSDRFSAERTGGSVSTLTIQRTQQEDSAVYLCASSRSVTGNQPQHFGDGTRLSIL.

This clonotype showed up many times. The chain is built from TRBV12-3 or TRBV12-4 and TRBJ1-1; TRBD1 is a possible D gene (6 bases). The germline V and J ends were trimmed by 1 base and 3 bases, with 9 bases remaining between them. The CDR3 has 14 residues. As DNA, the CDR3 is TGTGCCAGCAGTTTAGAAGGGGGGGACACTGAAGCTTTCTTT. Translation gives CASSLEGGDTEAFF.

This clonotype has just a few counts. V gene TRBV27 combines with J gene TRBJ1-5; D ambiguous. V was pared by 1 base and J by 0 bases, with 10 bases between. The CDR3 spans 16 residues. Germline V CDR1 and CDR2: MNHEY, SMNVEV (reference sequence). The CDR3 nucleotides read TGTGCCAGCAGTTTATTTAGTATAAGTAGCAATCAGCCCCAGCATTTT. Protein: CASSLFSISSNQPQHF.

V gene TRBV7-9 combines with J gene TRBJ2-3; a weak D match, TRBD1 (5 bases). V dropped 1 base and J dropped 2 bases, with 16 bases sitting between them. Germline CDR1 reads SEHNR; CDR2 reads FQNEAQ (reference sequence). This CDR3 is 17 amino acids long. As DNA, the CDR3 is TGTGCCAGCAGCTTAGTTGGGGCGCGAGGTTACACAGATACGCAGTATTTT. Translated: CASSLVGARGYTDTQYF.

This clonotype was seen a single time. It may be a read error: a sequence one base away is much more abundant. The gene calls are TRBV7-2 and TRBJ2-1; a weak D match, TRBD2 (6 bases). CDR3 length: 13 amino acids. The germline CDR1 and CDR2 sequences are SGHTA and FQGNSA. The CDR3 spells CASSRESCNEQFF. The CDR3 region has the DNA TGTGCCAGCAGCCGGGAGTCCTGCAATGAGCAGTTCTTC.

Ten or more counts support this clonotype. The chain combines TRBV7-8 with TRBJ2-2; TRBD2 matches 12 bases. Germline V CDR1 and CDR2: SGHVS, FQNEAQ. This CDR3 region has 18 residues. Trimming took 5 bases from V and 1 from J; bases not matched to a gene: 8. DNA of the CDR3: TGTGCCAGCAGCCCGTATGCGACTAGCGGGGGGAACACCGGGGAGCTGTTTTTT. It specifies CASSPYATSGGNTGELFF.

V gene TRBV3-1 combines with J gene TRBJ2-7; weak D call: TRBD2 (5 bases). V was cut by 1 base and J by 5 bases, with 12 bases left in between. The CDR3 covers 14 residues. Germline lookup yields CDR1 LGHDT and CDR2 YNNKEL (reference sequence). The CDR3 bases are TGTGCCAGCAGCCAAGTGGTAGGGAGCCACGAGCAGTACTTC. It specifies CASSQVVGSHEQYF.

This clonotype occurred a few times. The chain couples TRBV4-2 to TRBJ1-6, with D possibly TRBD1 on 6 matching bases. The CDR3 spans 19 residues. V was shortened by 3 bases and J by 0 bases, with 18 bases between the two germline ends. Per the germline V gene, CDR1 is LGHNA and CDR2 is YNFKEQ. The CDR3: CASSHSRGDMSSYNSPLHF. CDR3 sequence (DNA): TGTGCCAGCAGCCATAGCAGGGGCGACATGAGCTCCTATAATTCACCCCTCCACTTT.

This chain links TRBV6-6 with TRBJ1-6, with D possibly TRBD1 on 5 matching bases. The CDR3 consists of 16 residues. The V end was cut by 0 bases, the J end by 9 bases, with 15 bases between. The germline gives CDR1 MNHNY, CDR2 SVGAGI (reference sequence). The CDR3 region is CASSYSLTTRGSPLHF. In DNA, the CDR3 is TGTGCCAGCAGTTACTCGTTAACCACAAGGGGTTCACCCCTCCACTTT.

This clonotype was seen at least ten times. The chain is built from TRBV27 and TRBJ1-1; TRBD1 aligns across 8 bases. J lost 1 base, V lost 5 bases, and 9 bases had no gene match. Germline values: CDR1 MNHEY, CDR2 SMNVEV (reference sequence). This CDR3 is 16 amino acids long. Written as DNA, the CDR3 is TGTGCCAGCAGTCTCACCCTGGGGACAGGGAACACTGAAGCTTTCTTT. It codes for CASSLTLGTGNTEAFF.

This clonotype was seen more than once but under ten times. The genes are TRBV19 and TRBJ1-2; D not certain. Germline lookup yields CDR1 LNHDA and CDR2 SQIVND (reference sequence). Trimming cost V 1 base and J 5 bases, with 8 bases left between them. This CDR3 contains 13 residues. The CDR3 here is CASSIVADYGYTF. The CDR3 coding sequence is TGTGCCAGTAGTATAGTGGCCGATTATGGCTACACCTTC.

In this sample, this clonotype turned up a few times. The rearrangement links TRBV27 to TRBJ2-7, with TRBD1 identical over 9 bases. This CDR3 spans 15 amino acids. Germline V lookup: CDR1 MNHEY, CDR2 SMNVEV (reference sequence). V lost 3 bases and J lost 7; bases outside the gene matches: 10. Here the CDR3 reads CASSFTGQGPWEQYF. The DNA of the CDR3 is TGTGCCAGCAGTTTTACGGGACAGGGCCCATGGGAGCAGTACTTC.

This clonotype has ten or more counts. V and J are TRBV12-3 or TRBV12-4 and TRBJ1-2, with a weak D call TRBD1 (6 bases). The V and J ends lost 6 bases and 2 bases respectively, with 19 bases between them. The CDR3 length is 16 residues. The CDR3 here is CASSHTEGQGNYGYTF. The CDR3 bases are TGTGCCAGCAGCCACACGGAGGGGCAGGGGAACTATGGCTACACCTTC.

The chain joins TRBV29-1 to TRBJ2-7; 11 bases are a match to TRBD2. Trimming cost V 7 bases and J 4 bases; bases outside gene matches: 3. This CDR3 region has 12 residues. Germline values: CDR1 SQVTM, CDR2 ANQGSEA. The CDR3 spells CSARLAGYEQYF. CDR3 nucleotide sequence: TGCAGCGCTAGACTAGCGGGGTACGAGCAGTACTTC.

This clonotype appeared a few times. V gene TRBV5-1 combines with J gene TRBJ1-6; possible D gene TRBD1, 6 bases. With 7 bases removed from V and 10 bases from J, the gap between germline ends came to 18 bases. CDR1 and CDR2 (germline): SGHRS, YFSETQ. CDR3 length: 14 amino acids. The CDR3 sequence: CASRTEGGRSPLHF. The DNA for the CDR3 is TGCGCCAGCCGTACGGAGGGGGGCCGCTCACCCCTCCACTTT.

The chain uses TRBV12-3 or TRBV12-4 and TRBJ2-3; 7 bases align to TRBD2. V was pared by 3 bases and J by 7 bases, with 7 bases of the junction left unmatched. This CDR3 comprises 14 residues. CDR3 DNA: TGTGCCAGCAGTTTCCTAGCGGTGAGGAATACGCAGTATTTT. The encoded protein is CASSFLAVRNTQYF.

The chain uses TRBV4-1 and TRBJ1-1; 7 positions match TRBD1. V gave up 2 bases and J gave up 0 bases; unmatched junction bases: 6. Germline CDR1 MGHRA, CDR2 YSYEKL. This CDR3 contains 16 residues. Here the CDR3 DNA reads TGCGCCAGCAGCCAACTAACAGGGGCGGTGAACACTGAAGCTTTCTTT. This codes for CASSQLTGAVNTEAFF.

The genes are TRBV20-1 and TRBJ2-3, with D possibly matching TRBD2 (5 bases). The V gene's germline CDR1 is DFQATT and CDR2 SNEGSKA (reference sequence). CDR3 length equals 16 residues. V was cut by 3 bases and J by 3 bases, with 19 bases left in between. CDR3 nucleotides: TGCAGTGCTAGGGACGGCCCGGGGTGGAAGACAGATACGCAGTATTTT. Amino acids: CSARDGPGWKTDTQYF.

This clonotype turned up a few times. The genes are TRBV7-9 and TRBJ1-2; D gene uncertain. Trimming removed 1 base from V and 8 bases from J, with 14 bases in between. Germline lookup yields CDR1 SEHNR and CDR2 FQNEAQ (reference sequence). The CDR3 is 14 amino acids. The CDR3 DNA sequence: TGTGCCAGCAGCTTAGTCGAGACGACCGGCGGCTACACCTTC. Protein: CASSLVETTGGYTF.

The sample holds a few counts of this clonotype. The rearrangement links TRBV20-1 to TRBJ2-1; the match to TRBD1 covers 7 bases. The CDR3 is 15 amino acids. CDR1 is DFQATT and CDR2 is SNEGSKA in the germline V gene (reference sequence). J lost 0 bases, V lost 3 bases, and 5 bases had no gene match. CDR3 protein: CSARGQRSSYNEQFF. The CDR3 DNA reads TGCAGTGCTAGGGGACAGCGGAGCTCCTACAATGAGCAGTTCTTC.

This clonotype was counted a few times. The chain has TRBV20-1 and TRBJ1-1; D unclear. Germline V gene sequence: CDR1 DFQATT, CDR2 SNEGSKA (reference sequence). The V end was cut by 0 bases, the J end by 11 bases, with 7 bases between. This CDR3 spans 10 amino acids. The chain's CDR3 is CSARDMNAFF. DNA for the CDR3: TGCAGTGCTAGAGATATGAACGCTTTCTTT.

The V and J genes are TRBV7-9 and TRBJ2-3; weak D call: TRBD1 (6 bases). The germline V and J ends were trimmed by 4 bases and 1 base, with 12 bases remaining between them. The V gene's germline CDR1 is SEHNR and CDR2 FQNEAQ (reference sequence). The CDR3 has 15 amino acids. The CDR3 region has the DNA TGTGCCAGCAGCTCCGTGGGGGCCCGCACAGATACGCAGTATTTT. Translated: CASSSVGARTDTQYF.

This clonotype was counted only a few times. V is TRBV20-1 and J is TRBJ2-6, with 11 bases fitting TRBD1. The V segment lost 6 bases and the J segment 0 bases; nucleotides outside the gene matches: 13. The CDR3 sequence is 19 residues long. Germline CDR1 DFQATT, CDR2 SNEGSKA (reference sequence). DNA for the CDR3: TGCAGTGCCGCCCCACCCTCCGGGACAGGGGGCTCTGGGGCCAACGTCCTGACTTTC. As protein: CSAAPPSGTGGSGANVLTF.

The chain links TRBV6-6 to TRBJ1-6; 8 positions match TRBD1. Germline V gene sequence: CDR1 MNHNY, CDR2 SVGAGI (reference sequence). This CDR3 region has 14 residues. V dropped 5 bases and J dropped 10; count of bases not matched to a gene: 7. The CDR3 spells CASSRQGSGSPLHF. CDR3 in DNA: TGTGCCAGCAGTAGACAGGGGAGCGGATCACCCCTCCACTTT.